This TCR beta chain was identified during a study of blood T cell repertoires in COVID-19 (dated by TCRdb to about 2020). For the study in its entirety: Collaborator samples came from the United States, Italy and Spain and covered acute and convalescent phases of COVID-19. The material from the prospective study consisted of cDNA or gDNA derived from T cells, B-cell-depleted T cells, or PBMCs. The dataset comprised deeply sampled blood TCRbeta repertoires from subjects exposed to, actively infected with, or recovered from COVID-19. A freely available public database, intended as a resource for researchers studying the immune response to SARS-CoV-2, is where the repertoires were released. The samples were drawn from two sources: the first 160 participants of the ongoing ImmuneRACE study, and approximately 1,300 subjects contributed by 6 global collaborators. The sample metadata nearly always contained a de-identified subject ID, COVID-19 status, age in years and sex. Where available, HLA class I and class II types were taken from metadata supplied by the sample provider and were not determined by assay-based typing. What the study reported, not specific to this receptor: The amount of clinical and demographic metadata varied by source and participant and was provided uncurated.

A remark on this clone: The target of this receptor is not known. Per-base qualities were not stored, and no clone one base away is much larger.

One collaborating source in Seattle enrolled patients while the patients were actively infected and followed the patients over time throughout the course of disease. Collaborating institutions collected whole blood in K2EDTA tubes following their own protocols. For TCRbeta analysis, collaborator samples were shipped as frozen whole blood, as isolated PBMCs, or as DNA extracted from either sample type. The immunoSEQ Assay, a bias-controlled multiplex PCR, was used to amplify TCRbeta CDR3 regions from genomic DNA. The study's processing was this. The number of nucleated cells in each sample was estimated by amplification of reference gene primers within the assay. Sequence reads were collapsed and filtered to measure the absolute abundance of every unique TCRbeta CDR3 rearrangement. For each sample, productive Simpson clonality was calculated as the square root of Simpson's diversity index over productive rearrangements. The immuneACCESS repertoire file appears here via TCRdb, limited to in-frame rearrangements. These files lack a portion of the clones; in checked studies, under half of the deficit traces to unresolved V genes, and the cause of the others is not known. V and J calls and clone size are given by that table; D and trimming were obtained from the DNA. The sample has 250,000 to 300,000 clones on record, approximately 90% of them singletons. Clones ranked in the top ten supply approximately 2% of the sample.

The germline V and J ends show losses of 2 bases and 2 bases respectively, and no gene match explains 10 bases of the junction. The CDR3 goes from the cysteine to the phenylalanine over 19 residues. Only CDR3 DNA is held: 57 bases, read in frame from base 1. Material for sequencing was peripheral blood. Rearrangement joined TRBV23-1 to TRBJ2-1, with 12 central nucleotides matching TRBD2. TRBV23-1 is an ORF; its function is uncertain. The source is a woman in her thirties with COVID-19, enrolled during active disease. The CDR3 protein: CASSQTSGRNLPPYNEQFF. The DNA sequence is as follows: TGCGCCAGCAGTCAAACTAGCGGGAGGAATCTCCCACCCTACAATGAGCAGTTCTTC.